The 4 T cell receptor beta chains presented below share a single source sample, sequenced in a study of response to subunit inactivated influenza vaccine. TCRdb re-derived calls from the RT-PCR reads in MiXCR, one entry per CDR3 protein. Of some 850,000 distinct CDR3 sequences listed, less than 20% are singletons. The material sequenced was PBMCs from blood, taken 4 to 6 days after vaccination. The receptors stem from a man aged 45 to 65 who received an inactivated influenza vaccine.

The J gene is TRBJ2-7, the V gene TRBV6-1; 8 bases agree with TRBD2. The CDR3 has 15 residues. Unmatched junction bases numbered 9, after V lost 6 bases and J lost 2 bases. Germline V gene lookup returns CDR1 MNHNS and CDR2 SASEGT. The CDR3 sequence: CASSINQRETYEQYF. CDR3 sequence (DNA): TGTGCCAGCAGCATAAACCAGCGGGAGACCTACGAGCAGTACTTC.

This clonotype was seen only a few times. The CDR3 DNA is TGTGCCAGCAGCTTAGGTCCCGGACAGCCCTACAATGAGCAGTTCTTC. Its translation: CASSLGPGQPYNEQFF. The chain combines TRBV7-6 with TRBJ2-1; perhaps TRBD1 as D (6 bases). Looked up from germline, CDR1 is SGHVS and CDR2 is FNYEAQ. The CDR3 extends over 16 amino acids. Trimming removed 1 base from V and 2 bases from J, with 12 bases in between.

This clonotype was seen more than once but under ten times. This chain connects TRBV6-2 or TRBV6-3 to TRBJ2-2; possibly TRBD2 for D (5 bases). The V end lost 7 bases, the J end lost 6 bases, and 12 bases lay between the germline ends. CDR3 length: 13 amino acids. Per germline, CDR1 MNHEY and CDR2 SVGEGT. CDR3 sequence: CASNRRRAGELFF. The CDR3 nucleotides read TGTGCCAGCAATCGGAGGCGGGCCGGGGAGCTGTTTTTT.

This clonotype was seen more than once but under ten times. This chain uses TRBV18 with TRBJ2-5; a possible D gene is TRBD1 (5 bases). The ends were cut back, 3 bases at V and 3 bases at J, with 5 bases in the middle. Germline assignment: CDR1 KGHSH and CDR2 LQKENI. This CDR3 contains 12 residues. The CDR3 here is CASSPTEETQYF. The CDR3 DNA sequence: TGTGCCAGCTCACCGACAGAAGAGACCCAGTACTTC. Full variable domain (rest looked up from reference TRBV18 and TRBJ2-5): NAGVMQNPRHLVRRRGQEARLRCSPMKGHSHVYWYRQLPEEGLKFMVYLQKENIIDESGMPKERFSAEFPKEGPSILRIQQVVRGDSAAYFCASSPTEETQYFGPGTRLLVL.